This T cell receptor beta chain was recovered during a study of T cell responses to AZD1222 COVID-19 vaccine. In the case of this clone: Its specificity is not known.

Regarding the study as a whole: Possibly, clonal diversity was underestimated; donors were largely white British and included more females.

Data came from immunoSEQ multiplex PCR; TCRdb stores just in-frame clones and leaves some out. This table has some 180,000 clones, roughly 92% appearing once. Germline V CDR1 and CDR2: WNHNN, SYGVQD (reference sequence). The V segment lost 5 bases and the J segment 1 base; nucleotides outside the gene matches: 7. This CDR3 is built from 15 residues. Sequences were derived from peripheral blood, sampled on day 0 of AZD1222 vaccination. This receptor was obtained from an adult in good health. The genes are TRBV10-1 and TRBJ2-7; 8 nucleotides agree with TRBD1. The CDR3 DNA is TGCGCCAGCAGTTGCAGGGGGCGGAAGTCCTACGAGCAGTACGTC. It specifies CASSCRGRKSYEQYV.